The 12 T cell receptor beta chains presented below share a single source sample, sequenced in a study of CD8+ T cells in alopecia areata (dated by TCRdb to 2016 to 2019). The method was the immunoSEQ multiplex PCR assay. To provide template for TCR sequencing, every sample had RNA extracted and reverse transcribed into cDNA. TCRdb stores this immuneACCESS table with in-frame sequences only. Part of the clones is absent; in the studies checked, under half of the shortfall reflects unresolved V genes, and no reason is known for the rest. The sample profile shows roughly 150,000 clones; roughly 50% of them were found once. The leading ten clones occupy approximately 6.8% of the sample. The material sequenced was CD4+ T cells sorted from blood. The receptors stem from a human donor with alopecia areata.

This clone appeared a few times. The chain combines TRBV28 with TRBJ2-7, with D perhaps TRBD1 (6 bases). The ends were cut back, 5 bases at V and 2 bases at J, with 10 bases in the middle. CDR3 length equals 13 residues. Germline CDR1 reads MDHEN; CDR2 reads SYDVKM. The CDR3 DNA reads as TGTGCCAGCAGTGGACAGTTCCCCTACGAGCAGTACTTC. This codes for CASSGQFPYEQYF.

This clone came up a few times. The chain employs TRBV29-1 and TRBJ1-3; perhaps TRBD1 as D (5 bases). Trimming pared 7 bases from V and 0 bases from J, leaving 7 bases between. The CDR3 consists of 12 residues. Germline CDR1 is SQVTM and CDR2 is ANQGSEA. CDR3 DNA sequence: TGCAGCGACGGACACTCTGGAAACACCATATATTTT. Its translation: CSDGHSGNTIYF. The full variable domain, its missing parts supplied by reference TRBV29-1 and TRBJ1-3, is SAVISQKPSRDICQRGTSLTIQCQVDSQVTMMFWYRQQPGQSLTLIATANQGSEATYESGFVIDKFPISRPNLTFSTLTVSNMSPEDSSIYLCSDGHSGNTIYFGEGSWLTVV.

This clone occurred a few times. V is TRBV4-1 and J is TRBJ2-7; no definite D call. The CDR3 spans 14 residues. CDR1 and CDR2 (germline): MGHRA, YSYEKL. The V end lost 7 bases, the J end lost 3 bases, and 16 bases lay between the germline ends. As DNA, the CDR3 is TGCGCCAGCACTCAAGACATCAGTTACTACGAGCAGTACTTC. It encodes CASTQDISYYEQYF.

Concerning this clone itself: The CDR3 carries no conserved terminal phenylalanine or tryptophan, so it likely arises from a read error. No DNA is shown, since the ends of the CDR3 on it are uncertain; the CDR3 is the one TCRdb lists. The chain has TRBV5-1 and TRBJ2-7; no check of the table's D call, TRBD1, against the DNA was made. CDR1 and CDR2 from the germline V gene are SGHRS and YFSETQ. A total of 11 residues make up the CDR3, ends included. CDR3 sequence: CASKTGTGERI.

CDR3 protein: CASSLGQGGSEFF. CDR3 DNA sequence: TGTGCCAGCAGCCTGGGGCAGGGGGGATCAGAGTTCTTT. V usage is TRBV9 and J usage is TRBJ1-1, with 7 bases fitting TRBD1. V was clipped by 4 bases and J by 14 bases; unmatched bases: 14. Germline loops: CDR1 SGDLS, CDR2 YYNGEE. This CDR3 is 13 amino acids long.

The chain is built from TRBV9 and TRBJ2-5; no definite D call. Germline V gene data show CDR1 as SGDLS and CDR2 as YYNGEE. CDR3 size: 13 residues. The V end was cut by 0 bases, the J end by 5 bases, with 8 bases between. The CDR3, as DNA: TGTGCCAGCAGCGTAGGGTCGTGGGAGACCCAGTACTTC. Translated, it gives CASSVGSWETQYF.

This clone was seen only a few times. Other DNA sequences from this sample encode an identical CDR3 as well. V usage is TRBV27 and J usage is TRBJ1-2; D is undetermined. V dropped 0 bases and J dropped 4 bases, with 6 bases sitting between them. The germline V gene has CDR1 MNHEY and CDR2 SMNVEV (reference sequence). This CDR3 region has 13 residues. The CDR3 protein is CASSLSGLYGYTF. The DNA for the CDR3 is TGTGCCAGCAGTTTATCCGGCCTCTATGGCTACACCTTC.

This clone has a handful of counts. V gene TRBV30 combines with J gene TRBJ1-5, with D possibly TRBD1 on 5 matching bases. CDR1 and CDR2 from the germline V gene are GTSNPN and SVGIG (reference sequence). Between the trimmed V and J ends, which lost 2 bases and 5 bases, there was a span of 10 bases. This CDR3 contains 13 residues. In nucleotides, the CDR3 is TGTGCCTGGAGTCAGGGAGCAGATCAGCCCCAGCATTTT. Its translation is CAWSQGADQPQHF.

V usage is TRBV2 and J usage is TRBJ2-1; 10 nucleotides align to TRBD2. V dropped 5 bases and J dropped 3; count of bases not matched to a gene: 10. CDR1 and CDR2 (germline): SNHLY, FYNNEI. The CDR3 runs to 17 residues. The CDR3 region has the DNA TGTGCCAGCAGTCCCTCCGCTCTAGCGGGGGACTACAATGAGCAGTTCTTC. Its protein is CASSPSALAGDYNEQFF.

The CDR3 nucleotides read TGTGCCAGTAGCAAGGAGTTAGGGTTGAGAGAGCAGTTCTTC. The encoded protein is CASSKELGLREQFF. The rearrangement links TRBV19 to TRBJ2-1; no definite D call. Germline V CDR1 and CDR2: LNHDA, SQIVND (reference sequence). V was cut by 6 bases and J by 10 bases, with 19 bases left in between. This CDR3 has 14 residues.

The chain is built from TRBV2 and TRBJ2-5; D uncertain. The CDR3 runs to 13 residues. CDR1 is SNHLY and CDR2 is FYNNEI in the germline V gene. Deletions cut 4 bases from V and 5 bases from J, with 11 bases between. Here the CDR3 reads CASSADTSETQYF. The CDR3 nucleotides are TGTGCCAGCAGTGCCGACACGAGTGAGACCCAGTACTTC.

The count of this clone is one. This chain joins TRBV20-1 and TRBJ2-4, with D maybe TRBD1 (5 bases). The CDR3 sequence is 11 residues long. Germline lookup yields CDR1 DFQATT and CDR2 SNEGSKA (reference sequence). V lost 6 bases to trimming and J lost 9 bases, with 12 bases between them. The CDR3 region has the DNA TGCAGTGCCTCAAGTAGGGGCATTCAGTACTTC. Encoded protein: CSASSRGIQYF.